This T cell receptor (beta chain) derives from a study of shared clonotypes between healthy human individuals. Study-wide context: A few men and a couple of women, aged 18 to 49, were donors. Notes on the study in general: Genetic and exposure-history diversity was limited by the small donor number.

Produced via immunoSEQ multiplex PCR; TCRdb's table is partial and in-frame only. This table holds 500,000 or so clones, about 96% found once. A note on this clone: Its antigen is unknown. Other DNA sequences within the sample encode an identical CDR3.

Naive CD4+ cells were CD45RA-selected; the remaining cells were memory. The ends lost 7 bases at V and 6 bases at J; junction bases unmatched: 8. Germline V gives CDR1 SQVTM, CDR2 ANQGSEA. This CDR3 spans 13 amino acids. The chain couples TRBV29-1 to TRBJ2-7; 11 positions match TRBD1. The sequence derives from a young woman in good health. The sequencing sample was made of naive CD4+ T cells sorted from blood. Subset here: CD45RA+ positively selected. The CDR3 reads CSAADRGRGEQYF. The CDR3 nucleotides are TGCAGCGCAGCGGACAGGGGGCGCGGCGAGCAGTACTTC.